Listed below are T cell receptor beta chains from one sample, sequenced in a study of T cells in Graves' hyperthyroidism and ophthalmopathy. TCRdb re-called the multiplex PCR reads with MiXCR, one entry per CDR3 protein. This table has approximately 510,000 distinct CDR3 sequences, approximately 48% appearing once. The sequenced sample consisted of peripheral blood or thyroid tissue (not recorded which). These receptor sequences come from an adult woman with Graves' disease, either hyperthyroidism or ophthalmopathy (not recorded which). The CDR3 runs from the conserved cysteine through the conserved F or W. D genes are given only for firm matches. Where a row states a size, it is once, few, many or the class of an expanded clone; other rows omit it.

J,V,size,D,length,DNA,CDR3
TRBJ1-1,TRBV9,NA,NA,13,TGTGCCAGCAGCGTAGCAGGGACGACGAGAGCTTTCTTT,CASSVAGTTRAFF
TRBJ1-5,TRBV6-1,many,NA,15,TGTGCCAGCAGTGCGGAGGGAGGAAGCAATCAGCCCCAGCATTTT,CASSAEGGSNQPQHF
TRBJ1-2,TRBV9,NA,NA,14,TGTGCCAGCACCGAAAACCCCTTAAACTATGGCTACACCTTC,CASTENPLNYGYTF
TRBJ2-2,TRBV24-1,few,TRBD2,15,TGTGCCACCAGTGATGGACTAGCGTCAGGCGGGGAGCTGTTTTTT,CATSDGLASGGELFF
TRBJ1-6,TRBV12-3/TRBV12-4,many,NA,14,TGTGCCAGCAGTCCAGGGACATATAATTCACCCCTCCACTTT,CASSPGTYNSPLHF
TRBJ2-5,TRBV20-1,many,TRBD2,14,TGCAGTGCCGTTACCGGGACTAGCGGAGAGACCCAGTACTTC,CSAVTGTSGETQYF
TRBJ1-1,TRBV9,NA,NA,13,TGTGCCAGCCGCCCCCCACTGAACACTGAAGCTTTCTTT,CASRPPLNTEAFF
TRBJ2-5,TRBV11-2,few,NA,16,TGTGCCAGCAGCTTACGTGGCAGGACTAATAGGGAGACCCAGTACTTC,CASSLRGRTNRETQYF
TRBJ1-2,TRBV10-3,NA,NA,13,TGTGCCATCAGCGGAACAACGAACTATGGCTACACCTTC,CAISGTTNYGYTF
TRBJ1-2,TRBV6-2/TRBV6-3,NA,NA,13,TGTGCCAGCAGCGTAGGATTTCGCTATGGCTACACCTTC,CASSVGFRYGYTF
TRBJ1-2,TRBV5-1,few,TRBD1,14,TGCGCCAGCAGCGATGGACAGGGGGCGGATGGCTACACCTTC,CASSDGQGADGYTF
TRBJ2-7,TRBV29-1,NA,TRBD1,12,TGCAGCTTCCCGGGACAGGGGTACGAGCAGTACTTC,CSFPGQGYEQYF
TRBJ2-7,TRBV20-1,few,NA,14,TGCAGTGCTAGACCAAGGTATAGGGGGGACGAGCAGTACTTC,CSARPRYRGDEQYF
TRBJ1-6,TRBV9,many,NA,14,TGTGCCAGCAGCAGATGGACGGGAAATTCACCCCTCCACTTT,CASSRWTGNSPLHF
TRBJ1-6,TRBV30,NA,TRBD1,14,TGTGCCTGGGTGGGACAGTCGAATAATTCACCCCTCCACTTT,CAWVGQSNNSPLHF
TRBJ2-3,TRBV24-1,many,TRBD2,15,TGTGCCACCAGCCGCGGACTAGCGGGTTCAGATACGCAGTATTTT,CATSRGLAGSDTQYF
TRBJ1-1,TRBV10-3,NA,NA,13,TGTGCCATCTCAGGGGTCGAGGACACTGAAGCTTTCTTT,CAISGVEDTEAFF
TRBJ2-7,TRBV20-1,few,TRBD2,17,TGCAGTGCTAGCCCCACCCTCCTAGCGGGAGGGAGAAACGAGCAGTACTTC,CSASPTLLAGGRNEQYF
TRBJ1-1,TRBV6-5,many,NA,13,TGTGCCAGCAGTTATAGAGTGGACACTGAAGCTTTCTTT,CASSYRVDTEAFF
TRBJ1-4,TRBV7-9,few,TRBD1,13,TGTGCCAGCAGCTTAGGGGACAGGGAAAAACTGTTTTTT,CASSLGDREKLFF
TRBJ1-4,TRBV20-1,few,NA,13,TGCAGTGCGAAGGCCGGGGCGAGGGAAAAACTGTTTTTT,CSAKAGAREKLFF
TRBJ2-7,TRBV25-1,many,NA,16,TGTGCCAGCAGTGAATTCGCAGGGCGAAGCTCCTACGAGCAGTACTTC,CASSEFAGRSSYEQYF
TRBJ1-2,TRBV7-2,many,NA,13,TGTGCCAGCAGCCCTCGGGACTTCTATGGCTACACCTTC,CASSPRDFYGYTF
TRBJ1-1,TRBV29-1,NA,NA,11,TGCAGCATTTCAAGGAACACTGAAGCTTTCTTT,CSISRNTEAFF
TRBJ2-7,TRBV7-7,NA,NA,13,TGTGCCAGCAGCCCCCGTTTGTCCCACGAGCAGTACTTC,CASSPRLSHEQYF
TRBJ2-7,TRBV20-1,NA,TRBD2,14,TGCAGTGCCCTTCTAGCGGGGTCAAGCTACGAGCAGTACTTC,CSALLAGSSYEQYF
TRBJ2-7,TRBV11-3,NA,NA,16,TGTGCCAGCAGCTTAGTTTTTAGCGGAACGTCCTACGAGCAGTACTTC,CASSLVFSGTSYEQYF
TRBJ1-2,TRBV24-1,NA,NA,14,TGTGCCACCAGTGACCCGACAGTCTCTATGGGCTACACCTTC,CATSDPTVSMGYTF
TRBJ1-1,TRBV5-1,once,NA,16,TGCGCCAGCAGCTTGGAGCGGTCAGGCTTGAACACTGAAGCTTTCTTT,CASSLERSGLNTEAFF
TRBJ2-5,TRBV10-3,NA,TRBD1,13,TGTGCCACAAGGACAGGGTACCAAGAGACCCAGTACTTC,CATRTGYQETQYF
TRBJ1-4,TRBV19,NA,TRBD1,15,TGTGCCAGTAGATCGAAGAAGACAGGGTTTGAAAAACTGTTTTTT,CASRSKKTGFEKLFF
TRBJ1-1,TRBV2,NA,NA,14,TGTGCCAGCAGTGAACTTGGGGGGGGCACTGAAGCTTTCTTT,CASSELGGGTEAFF
TRBJ2-7,TRBV7-6,NA,TRBD2,15,TGTGCCAGCAGCGCAATAGCGGGACGAGGGTACGAGCAGTACTTC,CASSAIAGRGYEQYF
TRBJ2-7,TRBV19,many,TRBD2,15,TGTGCCAGTAGTATGAATAGCGGGAGGCTCTACGAGCAGTACTTC,CASSMNSGRLYEQYF
TRBJ1-1,TRBV11-2,few,NA,16,TGTGCCAGCAGCTTAGAGTTGGGACTGACGAACACTGAAGCTTTCTTT,CASSLELGLTNTEAFF
TRBJ2-2,TRBV7-2,many,NA,11,TGTGCCAGCAGCCTTAGTATAGAGCTGTTTTTT,CASSLSIELFF
TRBJ1-1,TRBV19,NA,TRBD1,15,TGTGCCAGTAGTTCCCGGGACAGGGGTGGCACTGAAGCTTTCTTT,CASSSRDRGGTEAFF
TRBJ1-6,TRBV7-2,NA,TRBD1,13,TGTGCCAGCAGCCAGGGGGTAAATTCACCCCTCCACTTT,CASSQGVNSPLHF
TRBJ2-5,TRBV14,NA,NA,11,TGTGCCAGCAGCCCATCTGGGGCCCAGTACTTC,CASSPSGAQYF
TRBJ1-2,TRBV7-9,few,NA,11,TGTGCCAGCAGCTCTGACGATGGCTACACCTTC,CASSSDDGYTF
TRBJ1-2,TRBV7-6,NA,TRBD1,14,TGTGCCAGCAGCCCTGGGACAGGGGTTTATGGCTACACCTTC,CASSPGTGVYGYTF
TRBJ2-5,TRBV7-9,NA,NA,13,TGTGCCAGCTGCCCCGGCGGGAAAGAGACCCAGTACTTC,CASCPGGKETQYF